The T cell receptor (beta chain) described here comes from a study of OX40 agonist ivuxolimab in advanced cancers. Study-level information: Males comprised roughly four fifths of the group, whose mean age was about 61 years (range roughly 20 to 85). Points from the study as a whole: Certain nonresponders likewise exhibited a low normalized T-cell clonal expansion. Still undetermined is the antigen specificity of the expanded peripheral T cells.

The CDR3 has 17 amino acids. Germline assignment: CDR1 LGHNA and CDR2 YNFKEQ. J gave up 0 bases and V 5 bases, and 8 bases lay outside the gene matches. Note on this clone: Its specificity is unknown.

Produced via immunoSEQ multiplex PCR; TCRdb's table is partial and in-frame only. Of about 69,000 clones detected, about 89% appear once; the ten largest clones hold about 5.5%. The receptor was derived from an adult with an advanced solid tumor such as melanoma, head and neck, liver or kidney cancer. Sequenced here: CD4+ or CD8+ T cells sorted from blood, sampled in a trial of the OX40 agonist ivuxolimab. The V gene is TRBV4-2, the J gene TRBJ2-1, with 9 bases matching TRBD2. CDR3: CASSSRTSASSYNEQFF. The CDR3 DNA reads TGTGCCAGCAGCTCCCGGACTAGCGCCAGCTCCTACAATGAGCAGTTCTTC.